The 23 T cell receptor beta chains given below trace back to one sample, sequenced in a study of early T cells in non-severe SARS-CoV-2 infection. MiXCR, run by TCRdb on the 5' RACE reads, gives a single entry per CDR3 protein. Among over 45,000 distinct CDR3 sequences listed, around 6.6% were seen once. The sample here was whole blood, taken at baseline. The receptors originated from an adult who was a healthcare worker with PCR-confirmed SARS-CoV-2 infection or an uninfected control (not recorded which).

The rearrangement links TRBV6-5 to TRBJ1-2, with a weak D call TRBD1 (5 bases). Germline loops: CDR1 MNHEY, CDR2 SVGAGI. This CDR3 contains 14 residues. Between the trimmed V and J ends, which lost 6 bases and 4 bases, there was a span of 15 bases. CDR3 coding DNA: TGTGCCAGCAGCCCCACAGGAGGCGGCTATGGCTACACCTTC. Its translation: CASSPTGGGYGYTF.

This clonotype was seen more than once but under ten times. V is TRBV20-1 and J is TRBJ1-6; D is uncertain. The CDR3 is made up of 14 amino acids. Trimming left V 4 bases short and J 1 base short, with 8 bases between. The germline V gene has CDR1 DFQATT and CDR2 SNEGSKA (reference sequence). CDR3: CSATRRSYNSPLHF. Written as DNA, the CDR3 is TGCAGTGCTACCAGGAGGTCCTATAATTCACCCCTCCACTTT.

This clonotype was counted at least ten times. V usage is TRBV12-3 or TRBV12-4 and J usage is TRBJ2-2; D may match TRBD1 or TRBD2 (6 bases each). V lost 1 base and J 3 bases, leaving 12 bases between the germline ends. The CDR3 is made up of 16 amino acids. The CDR3, as DNA: TGTGCCAGCAGTTTAGGCCGGGGGCCGGACACCGGGGAGCTGTTTTTT. It codes for CASSLGRGPDTGELFF.

The chain combines TRBV21-1 with TRBJ1-4; the listed D gene, TRBD1, was not tested against the DNA. TRBV21-1 is a known pseudogene. The CDR3 totals 15 residues. CDR3: CASSPNRGTNEKLFF. The CDR3 DNA is TGTGCCAGCAGCCCCAACAGGGGGACAAATGAAAAACTGTTTTTT.

This clonotype was detected many times. The chain joins TRBV29-1 to TRBJ2-3; 7 bases are shared with TRBD2. The junction had 4 bases not matched to a gene; V was cut back by 3 bases and J by 1 base. The CDR3 length is 14 residues. CDR1 SQVTM and CDR2 ANQGSEA come from the germline V gene. CDR3 bases: TGCAGCGTTGAGGGAGGGAAGGGCACAGATACGCAGTATTTT. Its protein is CSVEGGKGTDTQYF.

CDR3 in amino acids: CASSHDVDTYSGANVLTF. The CDR3 DNA is TGCGCCAGCAGCCACGATGTAGACACGTACTCTGGGGCCAACGTCCTGACTTTC. The rearrangement links TRBV4-3 to TRBJ2-6, with D unresolved. V was pared by 3 bases and J by 0 bases, with 15 bases between. Germline CDR1 LGHNA, CDR2 YSLEER. This CDR3 has 18 residues.

This clonotype was counted many times. The chain joins TRBV7-2 to TRBJ1-1, with a tentative D call TRBD1 (6 bases). This CDR3 spans 15 amino acids. Germline V lookup: CDR1 SGHTA, CDR2 FQGNSA. V gave up 5 bases and J gave up 5 bases, with 18 bases separating them. CDR3 DNA sequence: TGTGCCAGCAGCCCTTCAGGACAGTCTTGGACTGAAGCTTTCTTT. This encodes CASSPSGQSWTEAFF.

There are a few counts of this clonotype. One junction end disagrees with the germline gene, perhaps due to a read error. The chain recombines TRBV27 with TRBJ2-3; 11 nucleotides align to TRBD1. This CDR3 is 15 amino acids long. Germline CDR1 MNHEY, CDR2 SMNVEV (reference sequence). The CDR3: CVSSLGTGGAGTQYF. The DNA of the CDR3 is TGTGTCAGCAGTTTAGGGACAGGGGGGGCAGGTACGCAGTATTTT.

At least ten counts were recorded for this clonotype. The chain has TRBV19 and TRBJ2-1; the match to TRBD1 covers 12 bases. The CDR3 has 15 amino acids. Looked up from germline, CDR1 is LNHDA and CDR2 is SQIVND (reference sequence). V was clipped by 5 bases and J by 3 bases; unmatched bases: 2. The CDR3, as DNA: TGTGCCAGTAGTGGGACAGGGGGCTTCTACAATGAGCAGTTCTTC. It translates to CASSGTGGFYNEQFF.

This clonotype was counted a few times. The chain carries TRBV9 and TRBJ1-6, with D uncertain. V lost 10 bases and J lost 2, with 13 bases in between. Germline CDR1 and CDR2: SGDLS and YYNGEE. The CDR3 is 14 residues long. CDR3 loop: CASSIRAYNSPLHF. The CDR3, as DNA: TGTGCCTCCAGCATACGGGCCTATAATTCACCCCTCCACTTT.

This clonotype appeared many times. The chain has TRBV12-3 or TRBV12-4 and TRBJ2-3; the D gene is possibly TRBD1 (6 bases). This CDR3 has 16 amino acids. Trimming took 3 bases from V and 2 from J, leaving 15 bases between them. CDR3 bases: TGTGCCAGCAGTTTTGTTGTGGGGGCCACCACAGATACGCAGTATTTT. Its protein product is CASSFVVGATTDTQYF.

The chain employs TRBV18 and TRBJ1-2, with 9 bases that match TRBD1. From germline, CDR1 is KGHSH and CDR2 LQKENI. Trimming removed 2 bases from V and 3 bases from J; junction bases left unmatched: 10. The CDR3 has 17 residues. CDR3 loop: CASSPTPGQGSHYGYTF. In nucleotides, the CDR3 is TGTGCCAGCTCACCAACACCGGGACAGGGATCTCACTATGGCTACACCTTC.

This rearrangement joins TRBV5-1 to TRBJ1-2; 7 nucleotides line up with TRBD1. CDR1 SGHRS and CDR2 YFSETQ come from the germline V gene. The junction had 8 bases not matched to a gene; V was cut back by 5 bases and J by 4 bases. The CDR3 runs to 14 residues. The CDR3 spells CASSKTGNSYGYTF. The CDR3 DNA follows: TGCGCCAGCAGTAAGACAGGGAACTCCTATGGCTACACCTTC.

This clonotype has ten or more counts. The chain links TRBV4-3 to TRBJ1-2; D perhaps matches TRBD1 (5 bases). The V end was cut by 0 bases, the J end by 4 bases, with 15 bases between. CDR1 LGHNA and CDR2 YSLEER come from the germline V gene. This CDR3 comprises 16 residues. The CDR3 sequence is CASSQDHRGFSYGYTF. The CDR3 DNA reads as TGCGCCAGCAGCCAAGATCATCGGGGGTTTAGCTATGGCTACACCTTC.

This clonotype was seen repeatedly, ten times or more. The rearrangement joins TRBV20-1 to TRBJ1-2; TRBD1 is a possible D gene (5 bases). The V gene lost 3 bases and the J gene lost 8 bases, with 22 bases spanning the gap. Per germline, CDR1 DFQATT and CDR2 SNEGSKA (reference sequence). CDR3 size: 15 residues. CDR3: CSARRGARSFSGYTF. The CDR3 DNA is TGCAGTGCTAGGAGAGGGGCACGAAGCTTTTCCGGCTACACCTTC.

This clonotype was detected ten times or more. The V gene is TRBV7-8, the J gene TRBJ2-7; D uncertain. The CDR3 extends over 16 amino acids. Trimming cost V 7 bases and J 2 bases, with 21 bases left between them. Germline assignment: CDR1 SGHVS and CDR2 FQNEAQ. This CDR3 is CASKLKGRQLPYEQYF. DNA for the CDR3: TGTGCCAGCAAACTAAAGGGCCGCCAGCTCCCCTACGAGCAGTACTTC.

The chain is built from TRBV6-5 and TRBJ1-2; D remains unclear. Trimming removed 2 bases from V and 4 bases from J, with 11 bases in between. Germline V CDR1 and CDR2: MNHEY, SVGAGI. The CDR3 is 14 amino acids. The CDR3 region has the DNA TGTGCCAGCAGTTACAGGGTTATCGGCTATGGCTACACCTTC. As protein: CASSYRVIGYGYTF.

This clonotype was counted at least ten times. This chain links TRBV20-1 with TRBJ1-1; possibly TRBD1 for D (6 bases). V lost 6 bases to trimming and J lost 4 bases, with 21 bases between them. This CDR3 is built from 15 residues. Germline assignment: CDR1 DFQATT and CDR2 SNEGSKA (reference sequence). CDR3 coding DNA: TGCAGTGCATACAACCTACAGGGCTTTAGCACTGAAGCTTTCTTT. Translation gives CSAYNLQGFSTEAFF.

This chain connects TRBV6-2 or TRBV6-3 to TRBJ2-2, with D uncertain. The length of the CDR3 is 14 residues. V was cut by 7 bases and J by 3 bases, with 12 bases left in between. The germline V gene has CDR1 MNHEY and CDR2 SVGEGT. CDR3 sequence reads: CASIRRSYTGELFF. The CDR3 bases are TGTGCCAGCATCCGGCGGAGCTACACCGGGGAGCTGTTTTTT.

Many counts were recorded for this clonotype. This chain connects TRBV27 to TRBJ1-2, with D possibly matching TRBD1 (6 bases). This CDR3 spans 16 amino acids. Germline lookup yields CDR1 MNHEY and CDR2 SMNVEV (reference sequence). The V end was cut by 7 bases, the J end by 4 bases, with 22 bases between. CDR3 residues: CASTLSAGAGVYGYTF. The CDR3 bases are TGTGCCAGCACCCTCTCTGCCGGGGCAGGGGTCTATGGCTACACCTTC.

This clonotype has at least ten counts. V usage is TRBV7-6 and J usage is TRBJ2-7; D unresolved. In germline, CDR1 is SGHVS, CDR2 FNYEAQ. V was cut by 0 bases and J by 1 base, with 10 bases left in between. The CDR3 covers 15 residues. Here the CDR3 DNA reads TGTGCCAGCAGCTTAGCGGAGTCGGCTTCCTACGAGCAGTACTTC. Its protein product is CASSLAESASYEQYF. The complete variable domain, with remaining parts taken from reference TRBV7-6 and TRBJ2-7, reads GAGVSQSPRYKVTKRGQDVALRCDPISGHVSLYWYRQALGQGPEFLTYFNYEAQQDKSGLPNDRFSAERPEGSISTLTIQRTEQRDSAMYRCASSLAESASYEQYFGPGTRLTVT.

At least ten counts were recorded for this clonotype. The CDR3 DNA is TGTGCCAGCAGCGTCGGGACACTCGAAGGAGGGGCCAACGTCCTGACTTTC. Encoded protein: CASSVGTLEGGANVLTF. V and J are TRBV5-5 and TRBJ2-6; D possibly corresponds to TRBD1 (6 bases). CDR1 is SGHKS and CDR2 is YYEKEE in the germline V gene (reference sequence). The CDR3 covers 17 residues. Trimming cost V 4 bases and J 4 bases, with 18 bases left between them.

This clonotype was detected many times. The chain joins TRBV30 to TRBJ1-2; D remains unclear. Germline V gene sequence: CDR1 GTSNPN, CDR2 SVGIG (reference sequence). Trimming shortened V by 4 bases and J by 3 bases, and 9 bases separated the two germline ends. CDR3 length: 12 amino acids. CDR3 amino acids: CAWTPGYYGYTF. CDR3 nucleotides: TGTGCCTGGACCCCCGGCTACTATGGCTACACCTTC.